A selection of T cell receptor beta chains follows, all from one sample in a study of CD8 T cells in Susac syndrome. TCRdb analysed the immunoSEQ multiplex PCR reads with MiXCR anew, one entry per CDR3 protein. The top ten hold roughly 0.11% of the sample, which has some 120,000 distinct CDR3 sequences, 80% to 95% seen once. The sequencing sample was made of CD8+ T cells from PBMCs. The origin of the receptors is a human donor in good health. CDR3s include the opening cysteine and the closing phenylalanine or tryptophan. A D gene is named only where the DNA matches it firmly. Size values are once, few and many counts, or a class for expanded clones, and some rows have none.

CASALSVNVLTF,TGTGCTAGCGCCCTCTCTGTAAACGTCCTGACTTTC,.,.,TRBJ2-6,TRBV12-5
CASSIAGINEQYF,TGTGCCAGTAGTATAGCAGGGATAAACGAGCAGTACTTC,.,few,TRBJ2-7,TRBV19
CATSRDIDTQYF,TGTGCCACCAGCAGAGATATTGATACGCAGTATTTT,.,.,TRBJ2-3,TRBV15
CASGDLYGYTF,TGCGCCAGCGGAGACCTATATGGCTACACCTTC,.,.,TRBJ1-2,TRBV23-1
CSASERQRAGGNEQFF,TGCAGTGCTAGTGAACGTCAGCGGGCCGGGGGGAATGAGCAGTTCTTC,TRBD2,.,TRBJ2-1,TRBV20-1
CASSPDRVFSGNTIYF,TGTGCCAGCTCACCAGACAGGGTCTTCTCTGGAAACACCATATATTTT,TRBD1,.,TRBJ1-3,TRBV18
CASSLDWTHKNIQYF,TGTGCCAGCAGCTTAGATTGGACGCACAAAAACATTCAGTACTTC,.,.,TRBJ2-4,TRBV11-2
CASSYGMVSGSTDTQYF,TGTGCCAGCAGCTACGGGATGGTTAGCGGATCCACAGATACGCAGTATTTT,.,.,TRBJ2-3,TRBV7-2
CSANPDRTGEAFF,TGCAGTGCTAACCCCGACAGGACCGGGGAAGCTTTCTTT,.,.,TRBJ1-1,TRBV20-1
CASRTRQELSSSTDTQYF,TGTGCCAGCCGCACCCGGCAGGAGCTCTCCTCTAGCACAGATACGCAGTATTTT,.,once,TRBJ2-3,TRBV21-1
CASSSTRLGDGYTF,TGTGCCAGCAGTTCTACACGCCTCGGAGACGGCTACACCTTC,.,.,TRBJ1-2,TRBV6-5